This T cell receptor (beta chain) appears in the sequencing data of a study of blood T cells in healthy people across ages. Overall study: Template switching captured about one barcoded beta molecule per two T cells. Findings and caveats of the study: Naive T cell percentage strongly correlated with TCR beta diversity. Reliance upon unsorted PBMCs precluded definitive naive versus antigen-experienced comparison.

As concerns this clonotype: Its antigen remains unidentified. A junction boundary mismatches the germline segment, possibly from a read error.

The CDR3 is made up of 16 amino acids. Germline CDR1 is SSHAT and CDR2 is FNYEAQ (reference sequence). Alongside a J-beta primer mix, a sample-barcoded 5' primer served in a second PCR lasting 7 to 11 cycles. Each TCR beta cDNA got a 12-nucleotide random molecular identifier. TCRdb processed the 5' RACE reads anew with MiXCR; each CDR3 protein has one entry. This table holds approximately 800,000 distinct CDR3 sequences, more than 55% found once. V gene TRBV7-7 combines with J gene TRBJ2-3, with TRBD2 identical over 7 bases. The receptor comes from a man between 35 and 55 years old in good health. The sequenced material came from blood. The CDR3 DNA reads TGTGCTAGCAGCTCACTAGCGTCGGGGCTAACAGATACGCAGTATTTT. This sequence encodes CASSSLASGLTDTQYF. The full variable domain, rest sourced from reference TRBV7-7 and TRBJ2-3, is GAGVSQSPRYKVTKRGQDVTLRCDPISSHATLYWYQQALGQGPEFLTYFNYEAQPDKSGLPSDRFSAERPEGSISTLTIQRTEQRDSAMYRCASSSLASGLTDTQYFGPGTRLTVL.